Following are 19 T cell receptor beta chains from one sample sequenced in a study of cytomegalovirus exposure and HLA in healthy donors. 60 Vbeta and 13 Jbeta primers were used in PCR. Only in-frame clones appear in the TCRdb table, and some are missing; sequencing was by immunoSEQ multiplex PCR. The table lists about 160,000 clones, roughly 85% of them singletons. Sequencing was performed on PBMCs. These TCRs come from a man aged 18 to 29 in good health and CMV-seropositive.

Notes on this clone: The conserved phenylalanine or tryptophan normally closing the CDR3 is absent here, so this likely arose from a read error. The chain has TRBV5-5 and TRBJ1-6, with D unclear. V was trimmed by 0 bases and J by 9 bases, leaving 13 bases between them. The CDR3 is 15 amino acids. Germline CDR1 and CDR2: SGHKS and YYEKEE (reference sequence). CDR3: CASSLDRASFSPLHL. Here the CDR3 DNA reads TGTGCCAGCAGCTTGGACAGAGCCTCCTTTTCACCCCTCCACCTT.

In its sample, this clone was seen a few times. This rearrangement joins TRBV5-1 to TRBJ2-2; D remains ambiguous. Germline loops: CDR1 SGHRS, CDR2 YFSETQ. The CDR3 spans 12 residues. Trimming pared 6 bases from V and 3 bases from J, leaving 6 bases between. CDR3 nucleotide sequence: TGCGCCAGCAAGAGGTACACCGGGGAGCTGTTTTTT. Translating gives CASKRYTGELFF.

The V gene is TRBV5-6, the J gene TRBJ1-2; D is uncertain. Germline V gene lookup returns CDR1 SGHDT and CDR2 YYEEEE. This CDR3 is 15 amino acids long. V was cut by 4 bases and J by 4 bases, with 17 bases left in between. The CDR3 here is CASSLEQLPLYGYTF. The CDR3 nucleotides read TGTGCCAGCAGCCTCGAACAGCTACCTCTCTATGGCTACACCTTC.

This clone was detected only once. The genes are TRBV7-9 and TRBJ2-5; D is uncertain. This CDR3 has 13 residues. Trimming pared 6 bases from V and 5 bases from J, leaving 13 bases between. Per the germline V gene, CDR1 is SEHNR and CDR2 is FQNEAQ (reference sequence). The CDR3 sequence: CASRPSATETQYF. CDR3 coding DNA: TGTGCCAGCAGACCTAGTGCCACGGAGACCCAGTACTTC.

The chain has TRBV7-2 and TRBJ2-7, with 9 bases aligning to TRBD1. J lost 2 bases, V lost 2 bases, and 4 bases had no gene match. Germline CDR1 is SGHTA and CDR2 is FQGNSA. The CDR3 consists of 15 residues. CDR3 loop: CASSLWDRAPYEQYF. The CDR3 coding sequence is TGTGCCAGCAGCTTATGGGACAGGGCCCCCTACGAGCAGTACTTC.

This clone was seen only once. The rearrangement uses TRBV5-1 and TRBJ1-1; D possibly corresponds to TRBD1 (5 bases). The ends were cut back, 2 bases at V and 0 bases at J, with 20 bases in the middle. The CDR3 runs 18 residues. Germline V CDR1 and CDR2: SGHRS, YFSETQ. This CDR3 reads CASSLPQGFGNMNTEAFF. As DNA, the CDR3 is TGCGCCAGCAGCTTACCTCAGGGATTCGGCAACATGAACACTGAAGCTTTCTTT. Combining the CDR3 with reference TRBV5-1 and TRBJ1-1 gives the whole variable domain KAGVTQTPRYLIKTRGQQVTLSCSPISGHRSVSWYQQTPGQGLQFLFEYFSETQRNKGNFPGRFSGRQFSNSRSEMNVSTLELGDSALYLCASSLPQGFGNMNTEAFFGQGTRLTVV.

The chain uses TRBV2 and TRBJ2-7; 7 bases fit TRBD1. The CDR3 totals 14 residues. The V and J ends lost 1 base and 3 bases, in that order; junction bases with no gene match: 3. CDR1 is SNHLY, CDR2 FYNNEI, per germline. CDR3 region: CASSEGGGGYEQYF. As DNA, the CDR3 is TGTGCCAGCAGTGAAGGAGGGGGCGGCTACGAGCAGTACTTC.

The V and J genes are TRBV19 and TRBJ1-5; D perhaps matches TRBD1 (5 bases). Trimming shortened V by 2 bases and J by 5 bases, and 7 bases separated the two germline ends. CDR1 is LNHDA, CDR2 SQIVND, per germline (reference sequence). The CDR3 loop spans 13 amino acids. Written as DNA, the CDR3 is TGTGCCAGTAGTATACAGGGCTATCAGCCCCAGCATTTT. Translation: CASSIQGYQPQHF.

The rearrangement joins TRBV28 to TRBJ2-2, with a weak D call TRBD1 (5 bases). The V gene lost 2 bases and the J gene lost 1 base, with 11 bases spanning the gap. The CDR3 is 16 amino acids. CDR1 is MDHEN and CDR2 is SYDVKM in the germline V gene. For the CDR3, the DNA is TGTGCCAGCAGTTTAGTCAGGGTAGGGAACACCGGGGAGCTGTTTTTT. This translates into CASSLVRVGNTGELFF.

The sample holds one count of this clone. The chain joins TRBV6-6 to TRBJ2-7; TRBD2 matches at 7 bases. J lost 0 bases, V lost 5 bases, and 7 bases had no gene match. Germline V CDR1 and CDR2: MNHNY, SVGAGI (reference sequence). The CDR3 runs to 15 residues. The CDR3 is CASSDSSGSSYEQYF. CDR3 DNA sequence: TGTGCCAGCAGTGATTCTAGCGGTAGCTCCTACGAGCAGTACTTC.

This chain connects TRBV6-1 to TRBJ1-1; D is uncertain. Germline V lookup: CDR1 MNHNS, CDR2 SASEGT. The CDR3 is made up of 13 amino acids. V dropped 5 bases and J dropped 7 bases, with 14 bases sitting between them. Written as DNA, the CDR3 is TGTGCCAGCAGTATACTAAATTTAAATGAAGCTTTCTTT. Residues: CASSILNLNEAFF.

The rearrangement joins TRBV5-8 to TRBJ1-1; the D is unclear. Trimming removed 3 bases from V and 3 bases from J, with 9 bases in between. Germline V gives CDR1 SGHTS, CDR2 YDEGEE. The CDR3 loop spans 13 amino acids. CDR3 sequence (DNA): TGTGCCAGCAGCTCCGGGAGGGACACTGAAGCTTTCTTT. It encodes CASSSGRDTEAFF.

The rearrangement joins TRBV10-3 to TRBJ1-2, with D possibly TRBD1 on 5 matching bases. The CDR3 runs to 15 residues. CDR1 ENHRY and CDR2 SYGVKD come from the germline V gene. Trimming shortened V by 0 bases and J by 8 bases, and 16 bases separated the two germline ends. The CDR3 loop is CAISESGQGVQGYTF. CDR3 bases: TGTGCCATCAGTGAGTCGGGTCAGGGCGTCCAAGGCTACACCTTC.

Written as DNA, the CDR3 is TGTGCCAGCAGTTTAGGGACATTTGGTTCTGCAACTAATGAAAAACTGTTTTTT. It translates to CASSLGTFGSATNEKLFF. V and J are TRBV5-4 and TRBJ1-4, with TRBD1 as a possible D gene (6 bases). CDR1 and CDR2 (germline): SGHNT, YYREEE (reference sequence). V lost 5 bases and J lost 0, with 20 bases in between. The length of the CDR3 is 18 residues.

The chain couples TRBV7-6 to TRBJ2-2, with unresolved D. In germline, CDR1 is SGHVS, CDR2 FNYEAQ. The CDR3 is 14 residues long. V dropped 4 bases and J dropped 4 bases, with 10 bases sitting between them. The CDR3 protein is CASSSLGSTGELFF. The CDR3 DNA reads TGTGCCAGCAGCTCCCTCGGGTCCACCGGGGAGCTGTTTTTT.

The V call is TRBV20-1, the J call TRBJ1-2; maybe TRBD1 (6 bases). Germline-derived CDR1 and CDR2 are DFQATT and SNEGSKA (reference sequence). CDR3 length: 10 residues. Trimming removed 6 bases at V and 7 bases at J, with 9 bases between. The CDR3 DNA is TGCAGTGCGGGGGCGCGTGGCTACACCTTC. As protein: CSAGARGYTF.

This chain links TRBV7-3 with TRBJ1-2, with D possibly TRBD1 on 5 matching bases. Germline loops: CDR1 SGHTA, CDR2 FQGTGA. CDR3 size: 13 residues. V was shortened by 5 bases and J by 6 bases, with 13 bases between the two germline ends. The CDR3 is CASSTPGGNGYTF. The DNA for the CDR3 is TGTGCCAGCAGCACACCTGGGGGGAATGGCTACACCTTC.

In this sample, this clone turned up a few times. The gene calls are TRBV30 and TRBJ1-1; no clear D gene. CDR3 length: 15 amino acids. Germline lookup yields CDR1 GTSNPN and CDR2 SVGIG (reference sequence). Trimming stripped 4 bases from V and 5 bases from J, with 20 bases between. The CDR3 DNA reads as TGTGCCTGGACTATACTCGGGGAGCTGTGGACTGAAGCTTTCTTT. Translated: CAWTILGELWTEAFF.

The chain couples TRBV27 to TRBJ2-7; possibly TRBD1 for D (6 bases). V shed 3 bases and J shed 3 bases, with 12 bases lying between them. The germline V gene encodes CDR1 MNHEY and CDR2 SMNVEV (reference sequence). CDR3 length: 14 residues. The CDR3 DNA is TGTGCCAGCAGTTTCTCAGGGGCGAGCTACGAGCAGTACTTC. Protein: CASSFSGASYEQYF.